The present T cell receptor beta chain was sequenced within a study of shared clonotypes between healthy human individuals. TCRdb keeps only in-frame clones here, not all; method: immunoSEQ multiplex PCR. The data hold roughly 2.4 million clones, with around 95% observed a single time. The germline V gene encodes CDR1 KGHSH and CDR2 LQKENI. The CDR3 extends over 14 amino acids. The ends lost 4 bases at V and 1 base at J; junction bases unmatched: 1. Each sample came from a Caucasian adult donor living in Nashville, Tennessee. Sequencing was done on a sample of naive CD4+ T cells sorted from blood. As for subset: CD45RA+ positively selected. This clonotype originated in a man aged 18 to 29 in good health. This chain joins TRBV18 and TRBJ2-5; 9 bases agree with TRBD1. The CDR3 loop reads CASSQGQGQETQYF. DNA of the CDR3: TGTGCCAGCTCACAGGGACAGGGCCAAGAGACCCAGTACTTC.